The 18 T cell receptor beta chains in this list originate from one sample, sequenced in a study of siplizumab effects on memory and regulatory T cells. Sequenced by immunoSEQ multiplex PCR; TCRdb stores in-frame clones only, minus some. Among fewer than 120,000 clones listed, roughly 89% were seen once. The material sequenced was CD4+ T cells sorted from blood. The receptors here all came from a human donor in good health.

This rearrangement joins TRBV5-1 to TRBJ2-5; 12 nucleotides agree with TRBD2. CDR1 and CDR2 from the germline V gene are SGHRS and YFSETQ. The CDR3 loop spans 15 amino acids. V lost 4 bases to trimming and J lost 5 bases; unmatched junction nucleotides: 6. The CDR3 reads CASSPLAGGVETQYF. As DNA, the CDR3 is TGCGCCAGCAGCCCTCTAGCGGGAGGGGTGGAGACCCAGTACTTC.

The CDR3 DNA is TGTGCCAGCAGTTTATCTGGGGGCGGAACAGATACGCAGTATTTT. The encoded protein is CASSLSGGGTDTQYF. The V call is TRBV27, the J call TRBJ2-3; D may be TRBD1 (6 bases). The CDR3 extends over 15 amino acids. CDR1 and CDR2 from the germline V gene are MNHEY and SMNVEV (reference sequence). V was pared by 0 bases and J by 3 bases, with 10 bases between.

The chain combines TRBV15 with TRBJ2-3; D is unclear. V gave up 3 bases and J gave up 0 bases, with 16 bases separating them. The CDR3 is 17 residues long. Germline assignment: CDR1 LNHNV and CDR2 YYDKDF (reference sequence). The CDR3 loop reads CATSSYKRSTSTDTQYF. In nucleotides, the CDR3 is TGTGCCACCAGCAGCTATAAACGTTCGACTAGCACAGATACGCAGTATTTT.

V and J are TRBV5-6 and TRBJ2-3; TRBD2 matches at 8 bases. With V trimmed by 0 bases and J by 3 bases, 3 bases remained unmatched. The length of the CDR3 is 15 residues. From germline, CDR1 is SGHDT and CDR2 YYEEEE. CDR3 nucleotide sequence: TGTGCCAGCAGCTTGGACGCGGGGGGTACAGATACGCAGTATTTT. Its protein is CASSLDAGGTDTQYF.

The chain joins TRBV9 to TRBJ2-4, with D possibly being TRBD1 (6 bases). Germline V gives CDR1 SGDLS, CDR2 YYNGEE. The V gene lost 4 bases and the J gene lost 2 bases, with 10 bases spanning the gap. CDR3 length: 14 residues. CDR3 DNA: TGTGCCAGCAGCCTTGGGGGCCCCAAAAACATTCAGTACTTC. As protein: CASSLGGPKNIQYF. The whole variable domain, filled in from reference TRBV9 and TRBJ2-4, reads DSGVTQTPKHLITATGQRVTLRCSPRSGDLSVYWYQQSLDQGLQFLIQYYNGEERAKGNILERFSAQQFPDLHSELNLSSLELGDSALYFCASSLGGPKNIQYFGAGTRLSVL.

The rearrangement links TRBV6-1 to TRBJ2-7, with D perhaps TRBD1 (6 bases). V gave up 5 bases and J gave up 5 bases, with 16 bases separating them. Germline CDR1 MNHNS, CDR2 SASEGT. The CDR3 is made up of 14 amino acids. CDR3 coding DNA: TGTGCCAGCAGTTCCTCCGGGACAAAGAACGAGCAGTACTTC. Translating it yields CASSSSGTKNEQYF.

This clone was observed once. This chain uses TRBV29-1 with TRBJ1-1; 7 bases are shared with TRBD1. This CDR3 has 14 amino acids. J was trimmed by 7 bases and V by 3 bases; bases with no gene match: 11. Looked up from germline, CDR1 is SQVTM and CDR2 is ANQGSEA. CDR3 residues: CSVDQGGVRGEAFF. In DNA, the CDR3 is TGCAGCGTTGACCAGGGGGGAGTAAGGGGTGAAGCTTTCTTT.

V gene TRBV4-2 combines with J gene TRBJ2-3, with 9 nucleotides matching TRBD2. V shed 0 bases, J shed 4 bases, and the junction held 8 bases outside the gene matches. The CDR3 has 17 residues. Germline V gives CDR1 LGHNA, CDR2 YNFKEQ. The chain's CDR3 is CASSQDLGGGASDTQYF. CDR3 sequence (DNA): TGTGCCAGCAGCCAAGATCTAGGCGGGGGGGCCTCAGATACGCAGTATTTT.

The chain carries TRBV5-1 and TRBJ2-5; TRBD1 or TRBD2 may be the D gene (5 bases each). The CDR3 is 15 amino acids. Germline values: CDR1 SGHRS, CDR2 YFSETQ. The ends were cut back, 4 bases at V and 4 bases at J, with 17 bases in the middle. CDR3 residues: CASSPGTAGGETQYF. CDR3 bases: TGCGCCAGCAGCCCAGGGACCGCCGGAGGAGAGACCCAGTACTTC.

The genes are TRBV27 and TRBJ2-2; D perhaps matches TRBD1 (5 bases). Trimming cost V 3 bases and J 0 bases, with 11 bases left between them. Germline CDR1 and CDR2: MNHEY and SMNVEV (reference sequence). This CDR3 spans 16 amino acids. Written as DNA, the CDR3 is TGTGCCAGCAGTTTTACCTCAGGGCCGAACACCGGGGAGCTGTTTTTT. Protein product: CASSFTSGPNTGELFF.

Written as DNA, the CDR3 is TGTGCCAGCAGTGCACCCGGGGACGTTAGCTCCTACGAGCAGTACTTC. It specifies CASSAPGDVSSYEQYF. This rearrangement joins TRBV25-1 to TRBJ2-7; perhaps D is TRBD1 or TRBD2 (5 bases each). Germline V gives CDR1 MGHDK, CDR2 SYGVNS. The CDR3 consists of 16 residues. The V end was cut by 4 bases, the J end by 0 bases, with 16 bases between.

J is TRBJ1-6 and V is TRBV7-2; D is unclear. The germline gives CDR1 SGHTA, CDR2 FQGNSA. V was pared by 5 bases and J by 8 bases, with 10 bases between. This CDR3 is 13 amino acids long. Here the CDR3 reads CASSPRTDSPLHF. The CDR3, as DNA: TGTGCCAGCAGCCCTAGGACGGATTCACCCCTCCACTTT.

This sequence joins TRBV11-2 and TRBJ2-3; TRBD2 matches at 7 bases. The CDR3 is 15 amino acids. Germline CDR1 reads SGHAT; CDR2 reads FQNNGV. V shed 6 bases, J shed 2 bases, and the junction held 8 bases outside the gene matches. The CDR3 protein is CASSPVLAVTDTQYF. The CDR3 nucleotides read TGTGCCAGCAGTCCCGTCCTAGCGGTCACAGATACGCAGTATTTT.

This clone was counted a single time. The chain is built from TRBV6-1 and TRBJ1-5, with 7 bases matching TRBD1. There are 14 residues in the CDR3. V shed 6 bases, J shed 7 bases, and the junction held 9 bases outside the gene matches. Germline V lookup: CDR1 MNHNS, CDR2 SASEGT. The CDR3 sequence: CASRKTGERQPQHF. The DNA of the CDR3 is TGTGCCAGCAGGAAAACAGGGGAACGACAGCCCCAGCATTTT.

This clone was counted between two and nine times. This rearrangement joins TRBV5-8 to TRBJ1-5; TRBD1 might be the D (5 bases). Trimming took 3 bases from V and 11 from J, leaving 9 bases between them. Germline CDR1 and CDR2: SGHTS and YDEGEE. The CDR3 runs 11 residues. The CDR3 here is CASSSEGAQHF. The DNA of the CDR3 is TGTGCCAGCAGCTCCGAAGGGGCCCAGCATTTT.

The chain is built from TRBV5-1 and TRBJ2-3; D unclear. This CDR3 contains 14 residues. With 0 bases removed from V and 4 bases from J, the gap between germline ends came to 9 bases. The germline V gene has CDR1 SGHRS and CDR2 YFSETQ. In nucleotides, the CDR3 is TGCGCCAGCAGCTTGGTCTCCCCCGCAGATACGCAGTATTTT. It encodes CASSLVSPADTQYF.

The chain couples TRBV5-1 to TRBJ2-7; 7 nucleotides line up with TRBD1. The J segment lost 3 bases and the V segment lost 2 bases, leaving 2 bases of the junction unmatched. This CDR3 spans 13 amino acids. Germline V gene lookup returns CDR1 SGHRS and CDR2 YFSETQ. The CDR3 here is CASSFTGDYEQYF. DNA of the CDR3: TGCGCCAGCAGCTTCACAGGGGACTACGAGCAGTACTTC. Together with reference TRBV5-1 and TRBJ2-7, the CDR3 gives the full variable domain: KAGVTQTPRYLIKTRGQQVTLSCSPISGHRSVSWYQQTPGQGLQFLFEYFSETQRNKGNFPGRFSGRQFSNSRSEMNVSTLELGDSALYLCASSFTGDYEQYFGPGTRLTVT.

The V gene is TRBV6-5, the J gene TRBJ2-3; weak D call: TRBD1 (6 bases). CDR1 and CDR2 (germline): MNHEY, SVGAGI. This CDR3 has 12 residues. Trimming left V 6 bases short and J 9 bases short, with 13 bases between. The CDR3 loop is CASSQGLGTQYF. The DNA of the CDR3 is TGTGCCAGCAGCCAGGGGTTAGGGACGCAGTATTTT.